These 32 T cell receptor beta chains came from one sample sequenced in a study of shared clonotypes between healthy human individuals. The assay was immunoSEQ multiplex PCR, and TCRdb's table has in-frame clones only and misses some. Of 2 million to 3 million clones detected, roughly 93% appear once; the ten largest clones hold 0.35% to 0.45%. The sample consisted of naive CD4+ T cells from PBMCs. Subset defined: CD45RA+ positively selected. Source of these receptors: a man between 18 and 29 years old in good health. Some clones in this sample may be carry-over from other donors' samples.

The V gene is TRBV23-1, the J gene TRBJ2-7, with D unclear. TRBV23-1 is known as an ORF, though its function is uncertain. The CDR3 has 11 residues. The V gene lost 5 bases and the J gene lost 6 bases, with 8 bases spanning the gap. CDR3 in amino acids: CASSGLSEQYF. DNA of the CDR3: TGCGCCAGCAGTGGCCTCAGCGAGCAGTACTTC.

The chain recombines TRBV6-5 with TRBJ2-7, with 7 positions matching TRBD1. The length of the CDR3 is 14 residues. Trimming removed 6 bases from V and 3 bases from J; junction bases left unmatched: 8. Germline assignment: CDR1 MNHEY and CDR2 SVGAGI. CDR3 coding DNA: TGTGCCAGCAGGCGAACGGGACAGAACTACGAGCAGTACTTC. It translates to CASRRTGQNYEQYF.

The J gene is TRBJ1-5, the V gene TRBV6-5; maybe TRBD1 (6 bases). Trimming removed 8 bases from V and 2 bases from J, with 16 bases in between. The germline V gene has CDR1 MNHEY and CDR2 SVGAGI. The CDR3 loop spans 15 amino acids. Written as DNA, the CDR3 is TGTGCCAGCGCGGCAGGGGTAGGTGGCAATCAGCCCCAGCATTTT. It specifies CASAAGVGGNQPQHF.

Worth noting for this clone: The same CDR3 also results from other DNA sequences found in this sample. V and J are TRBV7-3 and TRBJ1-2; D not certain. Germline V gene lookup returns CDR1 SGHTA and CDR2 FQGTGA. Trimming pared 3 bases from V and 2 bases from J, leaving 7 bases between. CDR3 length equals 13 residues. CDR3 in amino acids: CASSFGLNYGYTF. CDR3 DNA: TGTGCCAGCAGCTTTGGTTTAAACTATGGCTACACCTTC.

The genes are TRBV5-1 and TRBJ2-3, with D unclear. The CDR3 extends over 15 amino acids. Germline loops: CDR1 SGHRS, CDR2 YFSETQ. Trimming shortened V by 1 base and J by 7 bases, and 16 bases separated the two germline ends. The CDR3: CASSLRPSDTYTQYF. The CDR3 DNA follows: TGCGCCAGCAGCTTGCGTCCATCTGATACCTATACGCAGTATTTT.

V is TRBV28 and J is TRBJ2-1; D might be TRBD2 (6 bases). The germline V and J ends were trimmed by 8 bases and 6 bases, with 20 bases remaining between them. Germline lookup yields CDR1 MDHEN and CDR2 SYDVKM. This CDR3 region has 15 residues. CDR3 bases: TGTGCCAGCCAGGTCGGGGGTCGAGTAGGCAATGAGCAGTTCTTC. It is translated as CASQVGGRVGNEQFF.

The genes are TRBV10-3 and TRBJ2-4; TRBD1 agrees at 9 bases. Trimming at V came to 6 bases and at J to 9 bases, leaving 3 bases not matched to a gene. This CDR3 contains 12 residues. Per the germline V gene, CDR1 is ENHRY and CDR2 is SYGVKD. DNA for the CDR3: TGTGCCATCAGGGACAGGGGCCTCATTCAGTACTTC. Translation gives CAIRDRGLIQYF.

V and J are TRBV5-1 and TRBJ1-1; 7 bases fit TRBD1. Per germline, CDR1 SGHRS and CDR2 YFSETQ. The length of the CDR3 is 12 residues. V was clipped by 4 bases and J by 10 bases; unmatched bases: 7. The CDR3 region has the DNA TGCGCCAGCAGCGTCGACAGGGTGGTAGCTTTCTTT. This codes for CASSVDRVVAFF.

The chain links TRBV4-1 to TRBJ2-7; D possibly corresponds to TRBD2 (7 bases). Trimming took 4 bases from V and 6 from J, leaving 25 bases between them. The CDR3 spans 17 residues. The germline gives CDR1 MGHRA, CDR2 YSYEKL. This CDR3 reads CASSLSRGAIVVGEQYF. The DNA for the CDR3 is TGCGCCAGCAGCCTGTCCCGGGGGGCAATCGTTGTTGGCGAGCAGTACTTC.

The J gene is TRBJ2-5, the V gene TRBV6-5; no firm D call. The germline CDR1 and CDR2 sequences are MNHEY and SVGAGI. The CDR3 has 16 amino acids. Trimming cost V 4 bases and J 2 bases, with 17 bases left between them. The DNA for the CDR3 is TGTGCCAGCAGTTTGTCGTCGAGGTTGGGGCAAGAGACCCAGTACTTC. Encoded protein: CASSLSSRLGQETQYF.

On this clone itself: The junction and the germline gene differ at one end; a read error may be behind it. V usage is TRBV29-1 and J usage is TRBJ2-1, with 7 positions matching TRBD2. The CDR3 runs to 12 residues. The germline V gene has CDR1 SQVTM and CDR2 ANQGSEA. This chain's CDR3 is CSVGAMGGERFF. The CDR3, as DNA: TGCAGCGTTGGGGCAATGGGAGGGGAGCGGTTCTTC.

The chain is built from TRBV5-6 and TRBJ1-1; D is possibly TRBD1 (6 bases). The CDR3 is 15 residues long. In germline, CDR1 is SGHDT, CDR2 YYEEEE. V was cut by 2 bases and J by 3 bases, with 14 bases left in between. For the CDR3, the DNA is TGTGCCAGCAGCTTTCTGGGCAGGGGACACACTGAAGCTTTCTTT. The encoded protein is CASSFLGRGHTEAFF.

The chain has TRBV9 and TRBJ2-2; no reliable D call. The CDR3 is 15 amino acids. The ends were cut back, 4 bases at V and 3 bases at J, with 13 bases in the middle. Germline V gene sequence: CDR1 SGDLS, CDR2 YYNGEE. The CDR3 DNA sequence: TGTGCCAGCAGCCCAACAACCCGACACACCGGGGAGCTGTTTTTT. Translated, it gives CASSPTTRHTGELFF.

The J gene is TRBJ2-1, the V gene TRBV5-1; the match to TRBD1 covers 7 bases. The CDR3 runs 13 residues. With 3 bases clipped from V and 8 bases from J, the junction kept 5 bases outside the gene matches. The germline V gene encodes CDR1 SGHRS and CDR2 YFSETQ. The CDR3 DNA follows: TGCGCCAGCAGCTCCCAACAGGGGCATGAGCAGTTCTTC. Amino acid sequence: CASSSQQGHEQFF.

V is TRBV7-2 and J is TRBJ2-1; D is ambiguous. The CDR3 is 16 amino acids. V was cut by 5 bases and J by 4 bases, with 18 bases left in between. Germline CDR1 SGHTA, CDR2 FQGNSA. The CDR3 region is CASSPRVSATYNEQFF. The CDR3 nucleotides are TGTGCCAGCAGCCCCCGTGTCTCCGCAACATACAATGAGCAGTTCTTC.

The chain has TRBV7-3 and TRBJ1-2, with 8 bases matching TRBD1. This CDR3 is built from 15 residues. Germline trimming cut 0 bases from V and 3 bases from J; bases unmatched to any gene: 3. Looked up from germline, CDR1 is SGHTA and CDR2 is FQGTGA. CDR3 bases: TGTGCCAGCAGCTTAACTGGGACAGGCTACTATGGCTACACCTTC. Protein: CASSLTGTGYYGYTF.

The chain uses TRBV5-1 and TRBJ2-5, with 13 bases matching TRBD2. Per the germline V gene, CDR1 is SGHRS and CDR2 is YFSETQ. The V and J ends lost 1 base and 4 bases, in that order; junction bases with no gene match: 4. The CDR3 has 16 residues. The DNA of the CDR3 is TGCGCCAGCAGCTTGACTAGCGGGAGGGCAGCAGAGACCCAGTACTTC. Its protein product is CASSLTSGRAAETQYF.

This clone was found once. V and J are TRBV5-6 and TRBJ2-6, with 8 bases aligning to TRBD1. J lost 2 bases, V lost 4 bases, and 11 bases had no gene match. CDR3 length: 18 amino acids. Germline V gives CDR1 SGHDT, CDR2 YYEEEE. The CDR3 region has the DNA TGTGCCAGCAGCCGCCGGACAGGGAACGGTGCTGGGGCCAACGTCCTGACTTTC. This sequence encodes CASSRRTGNGAGANVLTF.

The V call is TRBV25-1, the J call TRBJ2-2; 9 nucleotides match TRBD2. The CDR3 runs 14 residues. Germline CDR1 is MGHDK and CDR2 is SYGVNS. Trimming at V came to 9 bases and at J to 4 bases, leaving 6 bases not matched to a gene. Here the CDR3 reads CASRTRGGTGELFF. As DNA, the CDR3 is TGTGCCAGTAGAACGCGGGGGGGCACCGGGGAGCTGTTTTTT.

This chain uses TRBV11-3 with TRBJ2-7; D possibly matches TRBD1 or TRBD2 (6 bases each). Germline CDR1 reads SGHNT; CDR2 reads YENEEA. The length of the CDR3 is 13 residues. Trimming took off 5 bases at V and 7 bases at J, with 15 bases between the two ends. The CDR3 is CASSPKGGSEQYF. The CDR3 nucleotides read TGTGCCAGCAGCCCGAAAGGGGGGTCGGAGCAGTACTTC. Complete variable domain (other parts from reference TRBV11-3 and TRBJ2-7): EAGVVQSPRYKIIEKKQPVAFWCNPISGHNTLYWYLQNLGQGPELLIRYENEEAVDDSQLPKDRFSAERLKGVDSTLKIQPAELGDSAVYLCASSPKGGSEQYFGPGTRLTVT.

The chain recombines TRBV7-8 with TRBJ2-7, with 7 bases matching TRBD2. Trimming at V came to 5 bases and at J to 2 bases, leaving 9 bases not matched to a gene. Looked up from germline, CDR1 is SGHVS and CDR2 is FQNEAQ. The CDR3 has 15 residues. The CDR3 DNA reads TGTGCCAGCAGCCTGGGGGGGGATGTAACCTACGAGCAGTACTTC. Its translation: CASSLGGDVTYEQYF.

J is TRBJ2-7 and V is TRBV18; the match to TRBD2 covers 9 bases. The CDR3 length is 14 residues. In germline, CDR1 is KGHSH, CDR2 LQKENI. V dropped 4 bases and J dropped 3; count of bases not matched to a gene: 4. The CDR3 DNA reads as TGTGCCAGCTCACTAGCGGGAGCGGACTACGAGCAGTACTTC. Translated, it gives CASSLAGADYEQYF.

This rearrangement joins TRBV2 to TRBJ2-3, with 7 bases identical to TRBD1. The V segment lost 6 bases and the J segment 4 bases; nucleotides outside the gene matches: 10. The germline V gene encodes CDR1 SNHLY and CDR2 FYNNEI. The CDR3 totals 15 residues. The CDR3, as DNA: TGTGCCAGCAGGCAAAATCGACAGGGCGCAGATACGCAGTATTTT. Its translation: CASRQNRQGADTQYF.

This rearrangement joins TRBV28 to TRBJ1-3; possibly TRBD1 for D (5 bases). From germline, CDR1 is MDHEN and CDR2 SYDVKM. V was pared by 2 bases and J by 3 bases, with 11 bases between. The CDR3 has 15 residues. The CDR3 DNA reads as TGTGCCAGCAGTTTAGGACCGGGGGTTGGAAACACCATATATTTT. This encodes CASSLGPGVGNTIYF.

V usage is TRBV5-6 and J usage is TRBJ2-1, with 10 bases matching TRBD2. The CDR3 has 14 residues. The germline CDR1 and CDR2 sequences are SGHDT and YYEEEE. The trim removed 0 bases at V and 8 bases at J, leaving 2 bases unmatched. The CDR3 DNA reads TGTGCCAGCAGCTTGGGACTAGCGGGCGATGAGCAGTTCTTC. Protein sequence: CASSLGLAGDEQFF.

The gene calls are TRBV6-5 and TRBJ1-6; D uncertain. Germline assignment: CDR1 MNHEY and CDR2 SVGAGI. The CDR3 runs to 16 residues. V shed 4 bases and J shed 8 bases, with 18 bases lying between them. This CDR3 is CASSFGQVYLDSPLHF. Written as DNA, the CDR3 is TGTGCCAGCAGTTTCGGCCAGGTGTATTTGGATTCACCCCTCCACTTT.

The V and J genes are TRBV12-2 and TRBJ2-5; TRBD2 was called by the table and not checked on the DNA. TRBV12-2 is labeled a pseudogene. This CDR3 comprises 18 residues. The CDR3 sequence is CASRLKARRSGPQETQYF. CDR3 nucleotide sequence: TGTGCAAGTCGCTTAAAAGCGAGAAGGAGCGGGCCACAAGAGACCCAGTACTTC.

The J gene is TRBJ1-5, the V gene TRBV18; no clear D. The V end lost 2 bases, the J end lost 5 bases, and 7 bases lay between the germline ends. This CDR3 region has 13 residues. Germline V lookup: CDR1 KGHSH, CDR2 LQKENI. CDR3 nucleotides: TGTGCCAGCTCACCAGAAAACCATCAGCCCCAGCATTTT. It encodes CASSPENHQPQHF. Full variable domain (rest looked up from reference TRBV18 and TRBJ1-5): NAGVMQNPRHLVRRRGQEARLRCSPMKGHSHVYWYRQLPEEGLKFMVYLQKENIIDESGMPKERFSAEFPKEGPSILRIQQVVRGDSAAYFCASSPENHQPQHFGDGTRLSIL.

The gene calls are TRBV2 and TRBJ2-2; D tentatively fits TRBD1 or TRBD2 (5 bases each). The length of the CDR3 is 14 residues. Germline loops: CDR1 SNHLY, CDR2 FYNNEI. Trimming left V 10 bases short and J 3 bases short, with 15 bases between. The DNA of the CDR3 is TGTGCCACTCCACGGGACGGTTACACCGGGGAGCTGTTTTTT. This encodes CATPRDGYTGELFF.

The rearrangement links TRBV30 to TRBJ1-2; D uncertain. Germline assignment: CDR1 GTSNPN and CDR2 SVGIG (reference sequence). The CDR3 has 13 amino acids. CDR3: CAYIGSTNYGYTF. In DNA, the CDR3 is TGTGCTTATATAGGCAGCACTAACTATGGCTACACCTTC. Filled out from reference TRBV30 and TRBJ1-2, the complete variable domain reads SQTIHQWPATLVQPVGSPLSLECTVEGTSNPNLYWYRQAAGRGLQLLFYSVGIGQISSEVPQNLSASRPQDRQFILSSKKLLLSDSGFYLCAYIGSTNYGYTFGSGTRLTVV.

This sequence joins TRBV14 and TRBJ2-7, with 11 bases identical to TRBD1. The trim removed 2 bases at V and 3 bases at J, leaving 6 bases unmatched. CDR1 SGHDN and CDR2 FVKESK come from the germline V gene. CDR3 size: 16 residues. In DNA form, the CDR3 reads TGTGCCAGCAGCCAACTGTCCGGGACAGGGGGCTACGAGCAGTACTTC. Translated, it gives CASSQLSGTGGYEQYF.

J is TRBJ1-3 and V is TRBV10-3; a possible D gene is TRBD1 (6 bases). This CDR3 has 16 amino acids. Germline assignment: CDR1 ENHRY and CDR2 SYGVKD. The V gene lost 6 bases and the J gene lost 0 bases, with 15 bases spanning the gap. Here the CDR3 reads CAISRKQGTSGNTIYF. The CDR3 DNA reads TGTGCCATCAGCCGAAAACAGGGAACCTCTGGAAACACCATATATTTT.